The next 29 T cell receptor beta chains were all read from a single sample in a study of blood T cell repertoires in COVID-19. Data came from immunoSEQ multiplex PCR; TCRdb stores just in-frame clones and leaves some out. The sample consists of about 360,000 clones, 88% of them appearing once. Sequenced sample: PBMCs or T cells enriched from blood (not recorded which). The receptors come from a woman between 40 and 50 years old with acute COVID-19.

V is TRBV6-5 and J is TRBJ1-6; D is perhaps TRBD1 (6 bases). The CDR3 is 15 amino acids. The V end was cut by 5 bases, the J end by 9 bases, with 17 bases between. CDR1 is MNHEY, CDR2 SVGAGI, per germline. The CDR3 DNA reads as TGTGCCAGCAGTATCTATGACAGGTCGAGTTCACCCCTCCACTTT. Translated: CASSIYDRSSSPLHF.

The chain uses TRBV7-9 and TRBJ1-2, with a weak D call TRBD1 (6 bases). Trimming cost V 5 bases and J 8 bases, with 24 bases left between them. The CDR3 contains 16 residues. Germline V gene sequence: CDR1 SEHNR, CDR2 FQNEAQ (reference sequence). CDR3: CASSPSFLKQGIGYTF. The CDR3 coding sequence is TGTGCCAGCAGCCCCTCATTCCTGAAACAGGGTATAGGCTACACCTTC.

The count of this clone is one. The J gene is TRBJ2-3, the V gene TRBV11-2; TRBD1 might be the D (6 bases). CDR3 length: 15 amino acids. Germline V lookup: CDR1 SGHAT, CDR2 FQNNGV. Trimming pared 1 base from V and 2 bases from J, leaving 10 bases between. CDR3 in DNA: TGTGCCAGCAGCTTAGGTGGGGGCGCCACAGATACGCAGTATTTT. It is translated as CASSLGGGATDTQYF.

The V and J genes are TRBV30 and TRBJ1-1; D remains unclear. V lost 2 bases and J lost 0, with 7 bases in between. Looked up from germline, CDR1 is GTSNPN and CDR2 is SVGIG (reference sequence). There are 13 residues in the CDR3. Written as DNA, the CDR3 is TGTGCCTGGAGTTTTATATTGAACACTGAAGCTTTCTTT. Amino acids: CAWSFILNTEAFF.

V usage is TRBV24-1 and J usage is TRBJ2-5; D is ambiguous. Between the trimmed V and J ends, which lost 5 bases and 2 bases, there was a span of 8 bases. The germline gives CDR1 KGHDR, CDR2 SFDVKD. The CDR3 totals 13 residues. The CDR3 loop is CATSVGQQETQYF. CDR3 sequence (DNA): TGTGCCACCAGTGTTGGCCAACAAGAGACCCAGTACTTC.

The chain joins TRBV19 to TRBJ1-2; TRBD1 might be the D (5 bases). The V gene lost 9 bases and the J gene lost 7 bases, with 12 bases spanning the gap. Germline lookup yields CDR1 LNHDA and CDR2 SQIVND (reference sequence). The CDR3 loop spans 11 amino acids. CDR3 sequence reads: CASAGRLGYTF. DNA for the CDR3: TGTGCCAGCGCGGGGCGGCTTGGCTACACCTTC.

The chain carries TRBV5-1 and TRBJ1-2; D is perhaps TRBD1 (6 bases). CDR1 is SGHRS, CDR2 YFSETQ, per germline. Between the trimmed V and J ends, which lost 0 bases and 5 bases, there was a span of 14 bases. CDR3 length: 15 amino acids. Written as DNA, the CDR3 is TGCGCCAGCAGCTTGGATCCAGGGACAAAGTATGGCTACACCTTC. It codes for CASSLDPGTKYGYTF. Combining the CDR3 with reference TRBV5-1 and TRBJ1-2 gives the whole variable domain KAGVTQTPRYLIKTRGQQVTLSCSPISGHRSVSWYQQTPGQGLQFLFEYFSETQRNKGNFPGRFSGRQFSNSRSEMNVSTLELGDSALYLCASSLDPGTKYGYTFGSGTRLTVV.

The chain has TRBV19 and TRBJ1-2; 8 bases align to TRBD1. Germline V gene data show CDR1 as LNHDA and CDR2 as SQIVND (reference sequence). The V and J ends lost 7 bases and 6 bases, in that order; junction bases with no gene match: 7. This CDR3 contains 13 residues. CDR3 sequence (DNA): TGTGCCAGTACCCTGGACAGGGTCAATGGCTACACCTTC. This gives the protein CASTLDRVNGYTF.

The V call is TRBV2, the J call TRBJ1-2, with 12 nucleotides matching TRBD1. V lost 6 bases and J lost 8; bases outside the gene matches: 10. The CDR3 length is 15 residues. Germline CDR1 and CDR2: SNHLY and FYNNEI. The CDR3 nucleotides read TGTGCCAGCAGAACCGGGACAGGGGGCGGTCAGGGCTACACCTTC. It specifies CASRTGTGGGQGYTF.

The chain joins TRBV10-2 to TRBJ1-4; D gene uncertain. CDR1 WSHSY and CDR2 SAAADI come from the germline V gene. V lost 5 bases and J lost 1, with 8 bases in between. This CDR3 is built from 14 residues. The CDR3 region has the DNA TGCGCCAGCAGTAAAGGAGGAACTAATGAAAAACTGTTTTTT. This gives the protein CASSKGGTNEKLFF.

This chain connects TRBV19 to TRBJ2-1, with D perhaps TRBD2 (5 bases). The CDR3 totals 12 residues. V lost 8 bases and J lost 5, with 10 bases in between. Germline CDR1 reads LNHDA; CDR2 reads SQIVND (reference sequence). CDR3 in amino acids: CASSRENNEQFF. Written as DNA, the CDR3 is TGTGCCAGTTCCCGGGAAAACAATGAGCAGTTCTTC.

V gene TRBV11-2 combines with J gene TRBJ1-3; TRBD1 might be the D (6 bases). Looked up from germline, CDR1 is SGHAT and CDR2 is FQNNGV. V lost 5 bases and J lost 3, with 23 bases in between. The CDR3 contains 18 residues. CDR3 sequence (DNA): TGTGCCAGCAGCATAACCCACGGGGGGGGGCAATATGGAAACACCATATATTTT. This encodes CASSITHGGGQYGNTIYF.

The chain employs TRBV5-6 and TRBJ2-2; no clear D. V lost 0 bases, J lost 6 bases, and 15 bases lay in between. Looked up from germline, CDR1 is SGHDT and CDR2 is YYEEEE. This CDR3 is built from 16 residues. The CDR3 DNA sequence: TGTGCCAGCAGCTTGGAGTCAGGTATCGCCGCCGGGGAGCTGTTTTTT. It translates to CASSLESGIAAGELFF. Using reference TRBV5-6 and TRBJ2-2 for the parts outside the CDR3, the full variable domain is DAGVTQSPTHLIKTRGQQVTLRCSPKSGHDTVSWYQQALGQGPQFIFQYYEEEERQRGNFPDRFSGHQFPNYSSELNVNALLLGDSALYLCASSLESGIAAGELFFGEGSRLTVL.

The chain combines TRBV5-1 with TRBJ1-2; perhaps TRBD1 as D (6 bases). The CDR3 spans 14 residues. Germline V CDR1 and CDR2: SGHRS, YFSETQ. V lost 5 bases and J 2 bases, leaving 13 bases between the germline ends. The CDR3 loop reads CASRFPGQNYGYTF. The DNA of the CDR3 is TGCGCCAGCAGGTTTCCGGGACAAAACTATGGCTACACCTTC.

The rearrangement joins TRBV29-1 to TRBJ1-2, with D hard to call. Germline CDR1 and CDR2: SQVTM and ANQGSEA. The ends were cut back, 3 bases at V and 8 bases at J, with 13 bases in the middle. This CDR3 has 12 amino acids. CDR3 in amino acids: CSVDGPPGGYTF. CDR3 nucleotides: TGCAGCGTTGACGGTCCACCGGGGGGCTACACCTTC.

The chain employs TRBV5-1 and TRBJ2-7; no clear D. The CDR3 is made up of 13 amino acids. Trimming stripped 0 bases from V and 4 bases from J, with 8 bases between. The germline CDR1 and CDR2 sequences are SGHRS and YFSETQ. CDR3 nucleotide sequence: TGCGCCAGCAGCTTGGATACAGAATACGAGCAGTACTTC. This gives the protein CASSLDTEYEQYF.

The rearrangement uses TRBV18 and TRBJ1-1, with D unresolved. V was pared by 4 bases and J by 3 bases, with 15 bases between. The CDR3 has 15 residues. CDR1 is KGHSH, CDR2 LQKENI, per germline. CDR3 sequence reads: CASSRDIWRDTEAFF. CDR3 DNA: TGTGCCAGCTCACGAGACATATGGAGGGACACTGAAGCTTTCTTT.

The chain joins TRBV7-9 to TRBJ1-2; TRBD1 matches 10 bases. The length of the CDR3 is 16 residues. After removal of 5 bases from V and 3 bases from J, the junction contained 9 bases not matched to a gene. From germline, CDR1 is SEHNR and CDR2 FQNEAQ (reference sequence). The DNA for the CDR3 is TGTGCCAGCAGCCTAACCGGGACAGGGGTCGACTATGGCTACACCTTC. It yields the protein CASSLTGTGVDYGYTF. Together with reference TRBV7-9 and TRBJ1-2, the CDR3 gives the full variable domain: DTGVSQNPRHKITKRGQNVTFRCDPISEHNRLYWYRQTLGQGPEFLTYFQNEAQLEKSRLLSDRFSAERPKGSFSTLEIQRTEQGDSAMYLCASSLTGTGVDYGYTFGSGTRLTVV.

The sample holds one count of this clone. V gene TRBV7-2 combines with J gene TRBJ1-2; TRBD1 agrees at 8 bases. The CDR3 runs to 15 residues. CDR1 SGHTA and CDR2 FQGNSA come from the germline V gene. The ends lost 1 base at V and 0 bases at J; junction bases unmatched: 1. The CDR3 loop reads CASSLVTGANYGYTF. DNA of the CDR3: TGTGCCAGCAGCTTAGTGACAGGGGCTAACTATGGCTACACCTTC.

The CDR3 sequence is CASSQNILAKNIQYF. CDR3 DNA: TGTGCCAGCAGCCAAAACATTTTAGCCAAAAACATTCAGTACTTC. The chain joins TRBV3-1 (or the pseudogene TRBV3-2) to TRBJ2-4; no clear D gene. The CDR3 spans 15 residues. Germline V CDR1 and CDR2: LGHDT, YNNKEL (reference sequence). The V and J ends lost 2 bases and 0 bases respectively, with 8 bases between them.

The chain employs TRBV6-5 and TRBJ1-1; D remains ambiguous. Germline V gene sequence: CDR1 MNHEY, CDR2 SVGAGI. The CDR3 totals 14 residues. Trimming shortened V by 8 bases and J by 0 bases, and 13 bases separated the two germline ends. The CDR3 coding sequence is TGTGCCAGCCACTTATACCGGGTGAACACTGAAGCTTTCTTT. It is translated as CASHLYRVNTEAFF.

This chain joins TRBV19 and TRBJ2-2, with 9 bases aligning to TRBD2. CDR3 size: 16 residues. Trimming removed 4 bases from V and 7 bases from J; junction bases left unmatched: 10. Germline CDR1 is LNHDA and CDR2 is SQIVND (reference sequence). The CDR3 region has the DNA TGTGCCAGTAGTAGTGCGCGGGGGGGCCGCGGCGGGGAGCTGTTTTTT. Its translation: CASSSARGGRGGELFF.

This sequence joins TRBV7-9 and TRBJ1-6; D uncertain. The CDR3 is made up of 13 amino acids. Trimming cost V 5 bases and J 9 bases, with 11 bases left between them. CDR1 is SEHNR, CDR2 FQNEAQ, per germline (reference sequence). CDR3 nucleotide sequence: TGTGCCAGCAGCCTCCGGGAGCTTTCACCCCTCCACTTT. This gives the protein CASSLRELSPLHF.

CDR3: CASSPGEGSGYTF. CDR3 sequence (DNA): TGTGCCAGCAGCCCAGGGGAGGGAAGTGGCTACACCTTC. The J gene is TRBJ1-2, the V gene TRBV7-9; D might be TRBD1 (6 bases). The CDR3 spans 13 residues. Germline loops: CDR1 SEHNR, CDR2 FQNEAQ (reference sequence). Trimming shortened V by 5 bases and J by 7 bases, and 14 bases separated the two germline ends.

The chain uses TRBV10-1 and TRBJ2-2; D ambiguous. Per germline, CDR1 WNHNN and CDR2 SYGVQD (reference sequence). The CDR3 extends over 16 amino acids. V was trimmed by 3 bases and J by 0 bases, leaving 11 bases between them. CDR3 region: CASSESVSSNTGELFF. The CDR3 coding sequence is TGCGCCAGCAGTGAATCGGTTAGCTCGAACACCGGGGAGCTGTTTTTT.

This rearrangement joins TRBV3-1 (or the pseudogene TRBV3-2) to TRBJ1-4; TRBD1 aligns across 7 bases. This CDR3 region has 15 residues. Trimming took 2 bases from V and 4 from J; bases not matched to a gene: 4. In germline, CDR1 is LGHDT, CDR2 YNNKEL (reference sequence). The CDR3 loop reads CASSQSTGFNEKLFF. In nucleotides, the CDR3 is TGTGCCAGCAGCCAATCGACAGGGTTTAATGAAAAACTGTTTTTT.

The chain combines TRBV4-2 with TRBJ2-3, with 7 nucleotides matching TRBD1. Germline V CDR1 and CDR2: LGHNA, YNFKEQ. V trimming: 2 bases; J trimming: 11 bases; junction bases outside the gene matches: 7. The CDR3 length is 13 residues. The CDR3 spells CASSQPGGGGQYF. In DNA form, the CDR3 reads TGTGCCAGCAGCCAACCAGGGGGTGGAGGGCAGTATTTT.

The V and J genes are TRBV13 and TRBJ2-7, with a possible D match to TRBD2 (6 bases). CDR3 size: 14 residues. V lost 4 bases, J lost 3 bases, and 13 bases lay in between. Germline V gene sequence: CDR1 PRHDT, CDR2 FYEKMQ (reference sequence). The CDR3 sequence is CASSSGRGIYEQYF. Written as DNA, the CDR3 is TGTGCCAGCAGCTCCGGACGGGGGATCTACGAGCAGTACTTC.

The chain uses TRBV30 and TRBJ2-7; 7 bases are a match to TRBD1. The V gene's germline CDR1 is GTSNPN and CDR2 SVGIG (reference sequence). This CDR3 region has 14 residues. The V gene end was trimmed by 3 bases and the J gene end by 6 bases; junction bases not matched to a gene: 11. CDR3 in amino acids: CAWSNTGVGGEQYF. In DNA form, the CDR3 reads TGTGCCTGGAGCAACACAGGGGTTGGCGGCGAGCAGTACTTC.